This TCR beta chain was obtained from a study of graft-versus-host responses after intestinal transplantation. Assay: immunoSEQ multiplex PCR; the TCRdb copy retains only in-frame clones and omits some. The data contain over 75,000 clones, about 88% of them singletons. Trimming cost V 5 bases and J 4 bases; bases outside gene matches: 4. This CDR3 spans 13 amino acids. Germline V gene sequence: CDR1 SGHAT, CDR2 FQNNGV. Regarding this clone: Its antigen is as yet unknown.

The receptor comes from a human donor who was the organ donor for an intestinal transplant. Material: unstimulated CD4+ T cells sorted from spleen or lymph node cells, obtained before transplant. The chain has TRBV11-2 and TRBJ1-1; 7 nucleotides agree with TRBD1. DNA of the CDR3: TGTGCCAGCAGCCGCTCAGGGGGCACTGAAGCTTTCTTT. This translates into CASSRSGGTEAFF.